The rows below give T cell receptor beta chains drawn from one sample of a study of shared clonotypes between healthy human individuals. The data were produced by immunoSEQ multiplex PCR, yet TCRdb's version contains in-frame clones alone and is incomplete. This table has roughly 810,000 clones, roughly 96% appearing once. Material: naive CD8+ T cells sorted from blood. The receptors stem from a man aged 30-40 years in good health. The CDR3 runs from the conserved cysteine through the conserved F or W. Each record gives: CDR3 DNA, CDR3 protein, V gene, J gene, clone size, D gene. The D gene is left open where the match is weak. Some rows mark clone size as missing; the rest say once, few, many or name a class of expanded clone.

CDR3nt: TGTGCCAGCAGTGTGAGGCAGGGGATCTACAATGAGCAGTTCTTC; CDR3aa: CASSVRQGIYNEQFF; v_gene: TRBV2; j_gene: TRBJ2-1; abundance: NA; d_gene: NA
CDR3nt: TGTGCCAGCAGTTTATCCCTATCCAGGAGTGCCTACGAGCAGTACTTC; CDR3aa: CASSLSLSRSAYEQYF; v_gene: TRBV27; j_gene: TRBJ2-7; abundance: NA; d_gene: NA
CDR3nt: TGCGCCAGCAACCTAGGACAGGGGATCGGTTATGGCTACACCTTC; CDR3aa: CASNLGQGIGYGYTF; v_gene: TRBV5-1; j_gene: TRBJ1-2; abundance: NA; d_gene: TRBD1
CDR3nt: TGTGCCAGCAGCTTAGAGCGGACAGGCTTATACTACGAGCAGTACTTC; CDR3aa: CASSLERTGLYYEQYF; v_gene: TRBV7-8; j_gene: TRBJ2-7; abundance: NA; d_gene: TRBD1
CDR3nt: TGCGCCAGCAGCTCCAGAGTTGTTAATGAGCAGTTCTTC; CDR3aa: CASSSRVVNEQFF; v_gene: TRBV4-3; j_gene: TRBJ2-1; abundance: NA; d_gene: NA
CDR3nt: TGTGCCAGCAGCAAAGATCGCGGGACAGTCTACAATGAGCAGTTCTTC; CDR3aa: CASSKDRGTVYNEQFF; v_gene: TRBV21-1; j_gene: TRBJ2-1; abundance: NA; d_gene: NA
CDR3nt: TGTGCCAGCAGCTTAGGGGCAGGGCTATCGGCCTACGAGCAGTACTTC; CDR3aa: CASSLGAGLSAYEQYF; v_gene: TRBV7-2; j_gene: TRBJ2-7; abundance: NA; d_gene: NA
CDR3nt: TGCAGCGGAGTGACAGAAAATAATGAAAAACTGTTTTTT; CDR3aa: CSGVTENNEKLFF; v_gene: TRBV29-1; j_gene: TRBJ1-4; abundance: NA; d_gene: NA
CDR3nt: TGTGCCAGCAGTCCCGCACAGGGGATACAGCCCCAGCATTTT; CDR3aa: CASSPAQGIQPQHF; v_gene: TRBV27; j_gene: TRBJ1-5; abundance: once; d_gene: TRBD1
CDR3nt: TGCGCCAGCAGCCAAGTGATGGGAGGGAATACGCAGTATTTT; CDR3aa: CASSQVMGGNTQYF; v_gene: TRBV4-1; j_gene: TRBJ2-3; abundance: NA; d_gene: TRBD2
CDR3nt: TGCAGCGTGGAGGGGACTAGCGGGTCCTACAATGAGCAGTTCTTC; CDR3aa: CSVEGTSGSYNEQFF; v_gene: TRBV29-1; j_gene: TRBJ2-1; abundance: NA; d_gene: TRBD2
CDR3nt: TGTGCCAGCAGTGATTTGACTAGCGGGAAGATCTACGAGCAGTACTTC; CDR3aa: CASSDLTSGKIYEQYF; v_gene: TRBV25-1; j_gene: TRBJ2-7; abundance: NA; d_gene: TRBD2
CDR3nt: TGTGCCAGCAAACAGGGCGCCTACAATGAGCAGTTCTTC; CDR3aa: CASKQGAYNEQFF; v_gene: TRBV2; j_gene: TRBJ2-1; abundance: NA; d_gene: NA
CDR3nt: TGCAGCGTTAACGGCCGGGACAGGGTGGGTACTGAAGCTTTCTTT; CDR3aa: CSVNGRDRVGTEAFF; v_gene: TRBV29-1; j_gene: TRBJ1-1; abundance: NA; d_gene: TRBD1
CDR3nt: TGTGCCAGCAGCTTAGTCGGGCAATCTACTAACTATGGCTACACCTTC; CDR3aa: CASSLVGQSTNYGYTF; v_gene: TRBV7-9; j_gene: TRBJ1-2; abundance: NA; d_gene: NA
CDR3nt: TGTGCCAGCAGTTTATTTCAGACTAGCACAGATACGCAGTATTTT; CDR3aa: CASSLFQTSTDTQYF; v_gene: TRBV27; j_gene: TRBJ2-3; abundance: NA; d_gene: NA
CDR3nt: TGTGCCAGCAGCCAAGCCGGGCGGACCGGGGAGCTGTTTTTT; CDR3aa: CASSQAGRTGELFF; v_gene: TRBV14; j_gene: TRBJ2-2; abundance: NA; d_gene: NA